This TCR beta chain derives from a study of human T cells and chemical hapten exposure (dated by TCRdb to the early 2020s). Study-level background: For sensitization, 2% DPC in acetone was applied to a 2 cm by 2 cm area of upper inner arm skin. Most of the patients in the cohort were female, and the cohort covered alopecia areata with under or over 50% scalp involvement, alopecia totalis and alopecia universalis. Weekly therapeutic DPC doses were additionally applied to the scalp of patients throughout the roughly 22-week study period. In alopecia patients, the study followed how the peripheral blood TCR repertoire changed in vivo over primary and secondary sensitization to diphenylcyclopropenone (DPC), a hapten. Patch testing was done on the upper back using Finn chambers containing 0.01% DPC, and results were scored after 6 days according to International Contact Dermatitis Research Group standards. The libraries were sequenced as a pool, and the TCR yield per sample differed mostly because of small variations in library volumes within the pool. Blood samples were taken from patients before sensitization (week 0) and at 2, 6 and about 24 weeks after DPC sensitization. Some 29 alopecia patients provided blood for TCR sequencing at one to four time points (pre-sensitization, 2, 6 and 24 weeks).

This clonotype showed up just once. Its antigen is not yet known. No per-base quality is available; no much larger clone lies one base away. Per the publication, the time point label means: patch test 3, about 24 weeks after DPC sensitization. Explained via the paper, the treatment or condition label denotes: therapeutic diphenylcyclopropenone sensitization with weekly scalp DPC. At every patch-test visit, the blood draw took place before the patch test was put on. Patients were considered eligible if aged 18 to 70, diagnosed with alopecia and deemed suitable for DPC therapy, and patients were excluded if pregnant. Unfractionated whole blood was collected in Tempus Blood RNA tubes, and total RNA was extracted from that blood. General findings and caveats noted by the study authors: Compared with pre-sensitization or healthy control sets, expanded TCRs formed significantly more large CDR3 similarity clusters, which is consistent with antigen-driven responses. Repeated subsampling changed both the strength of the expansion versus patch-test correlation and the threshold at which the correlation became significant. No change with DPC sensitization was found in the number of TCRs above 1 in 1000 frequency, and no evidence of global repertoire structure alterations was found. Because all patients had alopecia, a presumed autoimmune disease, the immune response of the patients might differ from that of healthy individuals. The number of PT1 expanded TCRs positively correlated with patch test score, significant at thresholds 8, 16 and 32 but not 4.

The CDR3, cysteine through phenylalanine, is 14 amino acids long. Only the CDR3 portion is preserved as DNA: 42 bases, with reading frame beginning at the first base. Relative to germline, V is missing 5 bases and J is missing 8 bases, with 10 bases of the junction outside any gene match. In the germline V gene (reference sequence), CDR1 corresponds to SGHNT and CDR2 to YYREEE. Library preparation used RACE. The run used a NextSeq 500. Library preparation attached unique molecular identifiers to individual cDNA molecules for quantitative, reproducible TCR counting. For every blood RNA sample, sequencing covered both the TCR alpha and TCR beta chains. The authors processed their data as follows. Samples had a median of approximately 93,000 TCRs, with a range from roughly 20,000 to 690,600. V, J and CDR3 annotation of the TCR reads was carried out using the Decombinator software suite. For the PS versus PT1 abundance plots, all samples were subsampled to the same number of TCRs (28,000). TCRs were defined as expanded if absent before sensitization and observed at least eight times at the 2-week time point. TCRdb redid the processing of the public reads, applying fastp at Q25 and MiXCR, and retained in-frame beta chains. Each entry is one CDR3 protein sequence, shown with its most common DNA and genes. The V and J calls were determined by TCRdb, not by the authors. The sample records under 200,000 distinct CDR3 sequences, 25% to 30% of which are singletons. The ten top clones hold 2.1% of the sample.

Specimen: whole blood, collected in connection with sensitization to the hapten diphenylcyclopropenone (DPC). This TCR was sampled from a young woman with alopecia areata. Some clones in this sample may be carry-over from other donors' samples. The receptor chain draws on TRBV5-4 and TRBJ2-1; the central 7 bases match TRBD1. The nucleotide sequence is TGTGCCAGCAGTCATCCGGGACAGACCGATGAGCAGTTCTTC. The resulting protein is CASSHPGQTDEQFF.